The 12 T cell receptor beta chains below come from one sample, sequenced in a study of T cell repertoires in cytomegalovirus infection. Via MiXCR, TCRdb re-called the reads, giving one row per CDR3 protein. In the table there are approximately 190,000 distinct CDR3 sequences, approximately 28% of which are singletons. Sequencing used PBMCs. The receptors stem from a human donor in good health (CMV status not recorded). Some clones in this sample may be carry-over from other donors' samples.

The chain uses TRBV12-3 or TRBV12-4 and TRBJ1-2; D remains unclear. This CDR3 spans 15 amino acids. V lost 5 bases, J lost 0 bases, and 13 bases lay in between. The CDR3 loop is CASSPPRGANYGYTF. The CDR3 DNA sequence: TGTGCCAGCAGTCCACCCCGGGGAGCTAACTATGGCTACACCTTC.

The table lists this clonotype with a few counts. The chain is built from TRBV25-1 and TRBJ1-1, with D maybe TRBD1 (6 bases). This CDR3 is built from 14 residues. Looked up from germline, CDR1 is MGHDK and CDR2 is SYGVNS. The V end was cut by 2 bases, the J end by 5 bases, with 12 bases between. The CDR3 nucleotides read TGTGCCAGCAGTGAAGGGGGCGCGAGGACTGAAGCTTTCTTT. Protein product: CASSEGGARTEAFF.

The chain is built from TRBV5-4 and TRBJ2-1; 9 positions match TRBD2. This CDR3 contains 16 residues. V lost 4 bases and J lost 5; bases outside the gene matches: 10. Germline V gene sequence: CDR1 SGHNT, CDR2 YYREEE (reference sequence). The CDR3 DNA is TGTGCCAGCAGCGCGGGGGTAGCGGGGGAAAACAATGAGCAGTTCTTC. Its translation: CASSAGVAGENNEQFF.

The chain employs TRBV7-9 and TRBJ2-4; D is perhaps TRBD2 (5 bases). The CDR3 consists of 16 residues. Germline values: CDR1 SEHNR, CDR2 FQNEAQ (reference sequence). V lost 5 bases, J lost 1 base, and 15 bases lay in between. CDR3 nucleotide sequence: TGTGCCAGCAGCCCCGGGAAAGGTGGGGCCAAAAACATTCAGTACTTC. Translation: CASSPGKGGAKNIQYF.

This clonotype has more than one count but fewer than ten. The J gene is TRBJ1-2, the V gene TRBV25-1; 9 bases are a match to TRBD1. Germline V gene data show CDR1 as MGHDK and CDR2 as SYGVNS. The V and J ends lost 6 bases and 2 bases, in that order; junction bases with no gene match: 4. This CDR3 comprises 14 residues. This CDR3 reads CASRGTGKNYGYTF. In DNA form, the CDR3 reads TGTGCCAGCAGAGGGACAGGGAAGAACTATGGCTACACCTTC.

This clonotype appeared a few times. CDR3 coding DNA: TGTGCCAGCAGTGAAGCGCTCCAGGGACCTGGCACAGATACGCAGTATTTT. The encoded protein is CASSEALQGPGTDTQYF. This sequence joins TRBV6-1 and TRBJ2-3; D tentatively fits TRBD1 or TRBD2 (5 bases each). The ends were cut back, 0 bases at V and 1 base at J, with 14 bases in the middle. The germline V gene has CDR1 MNHNS and CDR2 SASEGT. There are 17 residues in the CDR3.

There are a few counts of this clonotype. The chain recombines TRBV12-5 with TRBJ1-2; TRBD1 might be the D (6 bases). The CDR3 is 15 residues long. V dropped 6 bases and J dropped 4 bases, with 18 bases sitting between them. Germline V gene sequence: CDR1 LGHNT, CDR2 FRNRAP. The CDR3 coding sequence is TGTGCTAGTGGAGATTCGCCCACAGGGTTCTATGGCTACACCTTC. The encoded protein is CASGDSPTGFYGYTF.

A few counts support this clonotype. The J gene is TRBJ1-2, the V gene TRBV5-6, with 8 bases lining up with TRBD1. The V segment lost 3 bases and the J segment 5 bases; nucleotides outside the gene matches: 6. Germline V gene data show CDR1 as SGHDT and CDR2 as YYEEEE. The CDR3 extends over 14 amino acids. The CDR3 loop is CASSSDRGRYGYTF. The CDR3 coding sequence is TGTGCCAGCAGCTCCGACAGGGGCAGATATGGCTACACCTTC.

This chain connects TRBV5-6 to TRBJ2-2; 9 nucleotides line up with TRBD1. CDR1 is SGHDT and CDR2 is YYEEEE in the germline V gene. There are 15 residues in the CDR3. The V segment lost 1 base and the J segment 7 bases; nucleotides outside the gene matches: 5. DNA for the CDR3: TGTGCCAGCAGCTTGAGGGACAGGGAATACGGGGAGCTGTTTTTT. Its translation: CASSLRDREYGELFF.

V gene TRBV29-1 combines with J gene TRBJ2-7; D may be TRBD2 (5 bases). CDR1 is SQVTM and CDR2 is ANQGSEA in the germline V gene. This CDR3 has 14 residues. V lost 6 bases and J lost 4, with 19 bases in between. The CDR3 DNA is TGCAGCGTCGCTCCCGTAGGAGGACTTTACGAGCAGTACTTC. This encodes CSVAPVGGLYEQYF.

This clonotype was detected many times. The V call is TRBV2, the J call TRBJ2-7, with 8 bases that match TRBD2. The trim removed 3 bases at V and 4 bases at J, leaving 11 bases unmatched. The germline V gene encodes CDR1 SNHLY and CDR2 FYNNEI. CDR3 length: 16 amino acids. The CDR3 loop is CASSEGLIREGYEQYF. CDR3 sequence (DNA): TGTGCCAGCAGTGAGGGGCTGATACGGGAGGGATACGAGCAGTACTTC.

The chain has TRBV19 and TRBJ1-5; D is possibly TRBD1 (5 bases). Trimming pared 10 bases from V and 1 base from J, leaving 20 bases between. The CDR3 is made up of 16 amino acids. Germline CDR1 and CDR2: LNHDA and SQIVND (reference sequence). The CDR3 DNA is TGTGCCACCGTCCCGGGACGGGAGAGAAGCAATCAGCCCCAGCATTTT. Translated, it gives CATVPGRERSNQPQHF.